The clone carrying this TCR beta chain was found once. The antigen is undetermined. The treatment: roughly 19 received Ad26.COV2.S at low or high dose, single or two shots; 5 received placebo; per-sample allocation not given. Samples analyzed were those drawn on day 63 after the first vaccine or placebo injection. The shot given was an Ad26 vector that makes Wuhan-strain SARS-CoV-2 spike. The data derive from a study of Ad26.COV2.S vaccination and SARS-CoV-2 variants. Overall study: Of the COV1001 trial arms, the Ad26.COV2.S arm included the donor. Each vaccinee took Ad26.COV2.S intramuscularly, once or twice 56 days apart. Whole-study results and caveats: Spike-specific responses of CD8+ and CD4+ T cells were reported to display substantial breadth after vaccination.

Assay: immunoSEQ multiplex PCR; the TCRdb copy retains only in-frame clones and omits some. Counted here are 300,000 to 350,000 clones, roughly 89% occurring once; the ten biggest clones make up 5%. The CDR3 sequence is 16 residues long. V was clipped by 4 bases and J by 0 bases; unmatched bases: 7. CDR1 and CDR2 from the germline V gene are SGDLS and YYNGEE. The sequence was collected from a person between 18 and 59 years old who received the Ad26.COV2.S COVID-19 vaccine or a placebo. The specimen was peripheral blood, collected in a trial of Ad26.COV2.S vaccine versus placebo. This chain connects TRBV9 to TRBJ2-1, with 7 bases matching TRBD2. In nucleotides, the CDR3 is TGTGCCAGCAGCATCCAAGCGGGACGCTCCTACAATGAGCAGTTCTTC. Translating it yields CASSIQAGRSYNEQFF.